This T cell receptor beta chain stems from a study of T cell repertoires in cytomegalovirus infection (dated by TCRdb to between 2018 and 2021). Context from the whole study: Alongside well-studied HLA-B-restricted epitopes, the peptide stimulations were aimed at recently identified HLA-C-restricted CMV epitopes, whose presentation resists viral immunomodulation. Donor HLA type was relevant to the analysis, because carriage of CMV infection together with the matching HLA type was indicated by public TCR beta signatures. Study-level results and caveats: The ex vivo response was dominated by HLA-C-restricted CMV-specific TCR beta clonotypes, which also provided the single most frequent clonotype in two of eight donors. In both this cohort and an independent roughly 350-donor cohort, the cumulative frequency of public TCR beta family members distinguished carriers of CMV infection plus the relevant HLA type.

The treatment or condition tag for this specimen amounts to: in vitro stimulation with specific CMV peptide epitopes to enrich CMV-specific T cells. The sequencer was an Illumina HiSeq 1500. TCRdb handled the public reads itself, with Q25 trimming in fastp and clone calling in MiXCR, and kept productive beta chains. All rows with the same CDR3 protein become a single entry with the most common DNA and genes. For this sample the table gives 230,000 or so distinct CDR3 sequences, of which 35% to 40% were detected only once. Over 45% of the sample rests with the top ten. The CDR3 covers 12 residues, taking in both the cysteine and the phenylalanine. Only the CDR3 DNA stays, 36 bases, in frame from base 1. V loses 7 bases at its end and J loses 7 bases; junction bases beyond the gene matches: 6. CDR1 and CDR2 were assigned from the germline V gene as MNHGY and SAAAGT. As to this clonotype: Its antigen remains undetermined. Base qualities are not provided; no much larger clone lies one nucleotide away.

The input for sequencing was CD8+ T cells from cultured PBMCs, taken from culture after CMV antigen stimulation. This TCR came from a human donor in good health (CMV status not recorded). Some clones in this sample may be carry-over from other donors' samples. The receptor chain draws on TRBV6-8 and TRBJ2-5; 7 bases in between match TRBD2. The CDR3 protein is CASTAGEGTQYF. In nucleotide form, the sequence is TGTGCCAGCACTGCGGGGGAGGGGACCCAGTACTTC.